Presented here are 32 T cell receptor beta chains from one specimen sequenced in a study of T cell responses to AZD1222 COVID-19 vaccine. Here immunoSEQ multiplex PCR was the method, and the copy in TCRdb shows in-frame clones only, minus some. The sample yields more than 90,000 clones, 75% to 95% seen once. Here the sequenced sample was peripheral blood, taken on day 0 of AZD1222 vaccination. The receptors originated from an adult in good health.

This chain links TRBV19 with TRBJ1-5, with 11 bases that match TRBD1. This CDR3 is built from 14 residues. V lost 9 bases to trimming and J lost 4 bases; unmatched junction nucleotides: 5. The germline gives CDR1 LNHDA, CDR2 SQIVND (reference sequence). The CDR3 coding sequence is TGTGCCAGCAGGGACAGGGGGTCGAATCAGCCCCAGCATTTT. This translates into CASRDRGSNQPQHF.

This sequence joins TRBV7-2 and TRBJ1-1; D is perhaps TRBD1 (5 bases). Per germline, CDR1 SGHTA and CDR2 FQGNSA. V was cut by 1 base and J by 3 bases, with 18 bases left in between. The CDR3 loop spans 17 amino acids. The CDR3 bases are TGTGCCAGCAGCTTAGGGGGCCCCGAGGGGCGACACACTGAAGCTTTCTTT. Its protein is CASSLGGPEGRHTEAFF.

The chain is built from TRBV11-2 and TRBJ1-2; D gene uncertain. The ends were cut back, 5 bases at V and 3 bases at J, with 10 bases in the middle. Per the germline V gene, CDR1 is SGHAT and CDR2 is FQNNGV. The CDR3 covers 13 residues. In nucleotides, the CDR3 is TGTGCCAGCAGCCCCTACAGAGACTATGGCTACACCTTC. It is translated as CASSPYRDYGYTF.

This clone turned up a few times. The chain links TRBV27 to TRBJ1-6; D not resolved. V dropped 5 bases and J dropped 10 bases, with 21 bases sitting between them. This CDR3 is 16 amino acids long. Germline V gene data show CDR1 as MNHEY and CDR2 as SMNVEV (reference sequence). The CDR3 DNA is TGTGCCAGCAGTCTAGCGGTCGCCGGGGTTGGATCACCCCTCCACTTT. Translated, it gives CASSLAVAGVGSPLHF.

V usage is TRBV12-3 or TRBV12-4 and J usage is TRBJ2-4; D not resolved. The ends were cut back, 1 base at V and 7 bases at J, with 5 bases in the middle. The CDR3 runs to 12 residues. DNA for the CDR3: TGTGCCAGCAGTTTAGAGAGGAACATTCAGTACTTC. It codes for CASSLERNIQYF.

The chain has TRBV28 and TRBJ2-1, with 7 bases identical to TRBD2. This CDR3 is 15 amino acids long. Germline V gene lookup returns CDR1 MDHEN and CDR2 SYDVKM. Trimming removed 5 bases from V and 2 bases from J; junction bases left unmatched: 6. In DNA form, the CDR3 reads TGTGCCAGCAGTACAGACCGGGGGGCCTACAATGAGCAGTTCTTC. Its translation is CASSTDRGAYNEQFF.

This chain connects TRBV20-1 to TRBJ1-3; possibly TRBD1 for D (6 bases). V dropped 3 bases and J dropped 4 bases, with 10 bases sitting between them. The length of the CDR3 is 13 residues. CDR1 DFQATT and CDR2 SNEGSKA come from the germline V gene (reference sequence). The CDR3 sequence: CSASWGLGNTIYF. The CDR3 nucleotides read TGCAGTGCTAGTTGGGGGCTCGGAAACACCATATATTTT.

The chain carries TRBV5-6 and TRBJ1-2; no clear D. The germline CDR1 and CDR2 sequences are SGHDT and YYEEEE. V was trimmed by 4 bases and J by 7 bases, leaving 8 bases between them. The CDR3 has 11 residues. The DNA of the CDR3 is TGTGCCAGCAGCGGGGTGAGTGGCTACACCTTC. Protein product: CASSGVSGYTF. The whole variable domain, remainder taken from reference TRBV5-6 and TRBJ1-2, is DAGVTQSPTHLIKTRGQQVTLRCSPKSGHDTVSWYQQALGQGPQFIFQYYEEEERQRGNFPDRFSGHQFPNYSSELNVNALLLGDSALYLCASSGVSGYTFGSGTRLTVV.

The genes are TRBV18 and TRBJ2-1; 13 positions match TRBD2. Losses at the gene ends were 5 bases for V and 7 bases for J; bases not matched to a gene: 5. Germline CDR1 KGHSH, CDR2 LQKENI. The CDR3 runs to 15 residues. The CDR3 sequence: CASSSGTSGVNEQFF. CDR3 bases: TGTGCCAGCTCATCCGGGACTAGCGGGGTTAATGAGCAGTTCTTC.

This clone is a singleton in its sample. This chain uses TRBV5-5 with TRBJ1-2, with D unresolved. V lost 0 bases and J 1 base, leaving 4 bases between the germline ends. The germline V gene has CDR1 SGHKS and CDR2 YYEKEE (reference sequence). This CDR3 is 13 amino acids long. The CDR3 DNA follows: TGTGCCAGCAGCTTGGGGCGTAACTATGGCTACACCTTC. This translates into CASSLGRNYGYTF.

V is TRBV28 and J is TRBJ1-1, with a weak D call TRBD1 (5 bases). The CDR3 consists of 17 residues. Germline V gene data show CDR1 as MDHEN and CDR2 as SYDVKM. V was shortened by 6 bases and J by 6 bases, with 26 bases between the two germline ends. CDR3 sequence (DNA): TGTGCCAGCAGCCGAAAATGGGGCGGGGGAGCTCACCCTGAAGCTTTCTTT. Protein: CASSRKWGGGAHPEAFF.

The chain couples TRBV7-9 to TRBJ2-1; D might be TRBD1 or TRBD2, each matching 5 bases. The CDR3 is 15 residues long. CDR1 and CDR2 from the germline V gene are SEHNR and FQNEAQ (reference sequence). V was trimmed by 3 bases and J by 3 bases, leaving 12 bases between them. The CDR3 region is CASSFGARGYNEQFF. DNA for the CDR3: TGTGCCAGCAGCTTTGGTGCGAGGGGCTACAATGAGCAGTTCTTC.

The chain has TRBV5-4 and TRBJ2-3; TRBD1 or TRBD2 may be the D gene (5 bases each). This CDR3 region has 16 residues. Per the germline V gene, CDR1 is SGHNT and CDR2 is YYREEE (reference sequence). V shed 2 bases and J shed 0 bases, with 13 bases lying between them. The CDR3 coding sequence is TGTGCCAGCAGCTTTGTCAACGGGGCGAGCACAGATACGCAGTATTTT. It translates to CASSFVNGASTDTQYF.

The chain recombines TRBV25-1 with TRBJ2-1; D not resolved. V was cut by 0 bases and J by 5 bases, with 8 bases left in between. The length of the CDR3 is 14 residues. Germline V gene lookup returns CDR1 MGHDK and CDR2 SYGVNS. In DNA form, the CDR3 reads TGTGCCAGCAGTGAATATGGCGAGAACAATGAGCAGTTCTTC. Its translation is CASSEYGENNEQFF.

The DNA of the CDR3 is TGTGCCGTTTCATCTAACTATGGCTACACCTTC. As protein: CAVSSNYGYTF. The chain recombines TRBV6-5 with TRBJ1-2; D ambiguous. Germline V lookup: CDR1 MNHEY, CDR2 SVGAGI. Trimming left V 11 bases short and J 0 bases short, with 7 bases between. The CDR3 consists of 11 residues.

This rearrangement joins TRBV6-5 to TRBJ2-5; 7 bases agree with TRBD2. Per the germline V gene, CDR1 is MNHEY and CDR2 is SVGAGI. CDR3 length: 15 amino acids. Losses at the gene ends were 6 bases for V and 3 bases for J; bases not matched to a gene: 10. The CDR3 reads CASSSQRDPKETQYF. Written as DNA, the CDR3 is TGTGCCAGCAGCTCCCAGCGGGACCCTAAAGAGACCCAGTACTTC.

This clone was picked up one time. This chain joins TRBV4-2 and TRBJ1-2, with D maybe TRBD1 (6 bases). CDR1 is LGHNA and CDR2 is YNFKEQ in the germline V gene. The ends were cut back, 0 bases at V and 6 bases at J, with 14 bases in the middle. The CDR3 contains 15 residues. CDR3 bases: TGTGCCAGCAGCCAAGAAAGCAGGGGTGGAGATGGCTACACCTTC. It encodes CASSQESRGGDGYTF.

This clone showed up just once. V is TRBV13 and J is TRBJ2-1; unclear D gene. Germline CDR1 and CDR2: PRHDT and FYEKMQ (reference sequence). V lost 5 bases, J lost 8 bases, and 22 bases lay in between. The CDR3 consists of 16 residues. The CDR3 here is CASSRPWGIVNDEQFF. The CDR3 coding sequence is TGTGCCAGCAGCCGCCCTTGGGGTATAGTTAACGATGAGCAGTTCTTC.

The V call is TRBV28, the J call TRBJ1-6; unclear D gene. The CDR3 runs 15 residues. CDR1 is MDHEN and CDR2 is SYDVKM in the germline V gene. Trimming pared 2 bases from V and 10 bases from J, leaving 15 bases between. CDR3 nucleotides: TGTGCCAGCAGTTTAATTTACAAGCGGGAGTCACCCCTCCACTTT. Protein: CASSLIYKRESPLHF.

The CDR3 is CASSSRIRSLNYGYTF. The CDR3 bases are TGTGCCAGCAGTTCACGGATCCGGTCCCTTAACTATGGCTACACCTTC. The chain recombines TRBV27 with TRBJ1-2; no firm D call. This CDR3 is built from 16 residues. Trimming removed 4 bases at V and 1 base at J, with 16 bases between. Germline V gene sequence: CDR1 MNHEY, CDR2 SMNVEV (reference sequence).

The V call is TRBV2, the J call TRBJ2-2; the D call may be TRBD1 or TRBD2 (5 bases each). The CDR3 totals 16 residues. Germline V gene data show CDR1 as SNHLY and CDR2 as FYNNEI. V lost 3 bases and J lost 2, with 13 bases in between. CDR3 amino acids: CASSDGRGVNTGELFF. The CDR3 nucleotides are TGTGCCAGCAGTGACGGGCGAGGGGTTAACACCGGGGAGCTGTTTTTT.

CDR3 protein: CASSLTNTEAFF. The CDR3 DNA sequence: TGTGCCAGCAGCTTGACGAACACTGAAGCTTTCTTT. The chain is built from TRBV5-5 and TRBJ1-1; no firm D call. V shed 1 base and J shed 1 base, with 2 bases lying between them. The germline V gene has CDR1 SGHKS and CDR2 YYEKEE (reference sequence). The CDR3 spans 12 residues. Using reference TRBV5-5 and TRBJ1-1 for the parts outside the CDR3, the full variable domain is DAGVTQSPTHLIKTRGQQVTLRCSPISGHKSVSWYQQVLGQGPQFIFQYYEKEERGRGNFPDRFSARQFPNYSSELNVNALLLGDSALYLCASSLTNTEAFFGQGTRLTVV.

CDR3 in DNA: TGTGCCAGCAGTGATTTGAGTTCGGGGTCCCAGCATTTT. Translating it yields CASSDLSSGSQHF. V is TRBV6-1 and J is TRBJ1-5; no firm D call. The CDR3 extends over 13 amino acids. Trimming took off 3 bases at V and 11 bases at J, with 14 bases between the two ends. Germline lookup yields CDR1 MNHNS and CDR2 SASEGT.

This sequence joins TRBV28 and TRBJ1-1; D uncertain. The germline gives CDR1 MDHEN, CDR2 SYDVKM. This CDR3 contains 13 residues. V was shortened by 3 bases and J by 1 base, with 6 bases between the two germline ends. The CDR3 sequence is CASSFIENTEAFF. The CDR3 DNA is TGTGCCAGCAGTTTCATTGAGAACACTGAAGCTTTCTTT.

This chain uses TRBV7-3 with TRBJ2-1, with a tentative D call TRBD2 (6 bases). The CDR3 is made up of 14 amino acids. Trimming took off 2 bases at V and 5 bases at J, with 10 bases between the two ends. The V gene's germline CDR1 is SGHTA and CDR2 FQGTGA. CDR3 bases: TGTGCCAGCAGCTTAGGCGGGGCCAACAATGAGCAGTTCTTC. Translated: CASSLGGANNEQFF.

The rearrangement joins TRBV5-6 to TRBJ1-1, with no clear D. From germline, CDR1 is SGHDT and CDR2 YYEEEE. The CDR3 is 13 amino acids. The ends were cut back, 4 bases at V and 3 bases at J, with 10 bases in the middle. The CDR3 DNA reads as TGTGCCAGCAGCCGCGGGTCAGACACTGAAGCTTTCTTT. Translating it yields CASSRGSDTEAFF. The entire variable domain, with the rest obtained from reference TRBV5-6 and TRBJ1-1, is as follows: DAGVTQSPTHLIKTRGQQVTLRCSPKSGHDTVSWYQQALGQGPQFIFQYYEEEERQRGNFPDRFSGHQFPNYSSELNVNALLLGDSALYLCASSRGSDTEAFFGQGTRLTVV.

The CDR3 protein is CSVRTAANYGYTF. The CDR3 region has the DNA TGCAGCGTTCGGACAGCAGCAAACTATGGCTACACCTTC. J is TRBJ1-2 and V is TRBV29-1; possible D gene TRBD1, 6 bases. V lost 5 bases, J lost 2 bases, and 12 bases lay in between. Germline V lookup: CDR1 SQVTM, CDR2 ANQGSEA. This CDR3 contains 13 residues. The variable domain in full, completed from reference TRBV29-1 and TRBJ1-2, reads SAVISQKPSRDICQRGTSLTIQCQVDSQVTMMFWYRQQPGQSLTLIATANQGSEATYESGFVIDKFPISRPNLTFSTLTVSNMSPEDSSIYLCSVRTAANYGYTFGSGTRLTVV.

The rearrangement links TRBV7-9 to TRBJ2-1, with 11 bases matching TRBD2. Looked up from germline, CDR1 is SEHNR and CDR2 is FQNEAQ (reference sequence). The CDR3 has 14 amino acids. V gave up 5 bases and J gave up 11 bases; unmatched junction bases: 8. CDR3 protein: CASSHGGLAVQQFF. CDR3 DNA: TGTGCCAGCAGCCATGGGGGACTAGCGGTGCAGCAGTTCTTC.

The genes are TRBV24-1 and TRBJ2-1; 8 bases map to TRBD1. Per the germline V gene, CDR1 is KGHDR and CDR2 is SFDVKD. This CDR3 has 15 residues. Trimming cost V 4 bases and J 15 bases; bases outside gene matches: 16. In DNA form, the CDR3 reads TGTGCCACCAGTGACACCACCTCGACAGGGGATGGAGCGTTCTTC. Amino acid sequence: CATSDTTSTGDGAFF.

This clone occurred once. This chain connects TRBV30 to TRBJ2-5; a possible D gene is TRBD1 (5 bases). Trimming cost V 3 bases and J 1 base, with 9 bases left between them. Germline CDR1 reads GTSNPN; CDR2 reads SVGIG (reference sequence). The CDR3 contains 13 residues. CDR3 nucleotides: TGTGCCTGGAGCCTGGACACCCAAGAGACCCAGTACTTC. This translates into CAWSLDTQETQYF.

The genes are TRBV7-2 and TRBJ2-1; D remains ambiguous. Germline loops: CDR1 SGHTA, CDR2 FQGNSA. The CDR3 sequence is 16 residues long. V gave up 1 base and J gave up 0 bases, with 10 bases separating them. The CDR3 is CASSLVKGSSYNEQFF. In DNA, the CDR3 is TGTGCCAGCAGCTTAGTAAAGGGAAGCTCCTACAATGAGCAGTTCTTC.

V usage is TRBV18 and J usage is TRBJ2-7; tentatively, D is TRBD1 (6 bases). Trimming stripped 4 bases from V and 3 bases from J, with 13 bases between. The CDR3 covers 14 residues. The germline gives CDR1 KGHSH, CDR2 LQKENI. CDR3 sequence reads: CASSQDRNRYEQYF. Written as DNA, the CDR3 is TGTGCCAGCTCACAGGACAGAAACCGCTACGAGCAGTACTTC.